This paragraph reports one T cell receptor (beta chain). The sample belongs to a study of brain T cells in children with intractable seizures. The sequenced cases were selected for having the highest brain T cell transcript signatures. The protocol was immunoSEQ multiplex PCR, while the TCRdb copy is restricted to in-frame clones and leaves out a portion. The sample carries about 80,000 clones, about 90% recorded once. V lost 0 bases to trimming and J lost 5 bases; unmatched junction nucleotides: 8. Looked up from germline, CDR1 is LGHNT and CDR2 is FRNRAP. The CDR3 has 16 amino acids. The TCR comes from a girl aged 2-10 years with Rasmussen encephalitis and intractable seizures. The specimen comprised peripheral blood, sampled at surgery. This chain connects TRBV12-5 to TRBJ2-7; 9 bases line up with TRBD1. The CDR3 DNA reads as TGTGCTAGTGGTTTGGTACAGGGACAGGGTTTCAACGAGCAGTACTTC. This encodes CASGLVQGQGFNEQYF.